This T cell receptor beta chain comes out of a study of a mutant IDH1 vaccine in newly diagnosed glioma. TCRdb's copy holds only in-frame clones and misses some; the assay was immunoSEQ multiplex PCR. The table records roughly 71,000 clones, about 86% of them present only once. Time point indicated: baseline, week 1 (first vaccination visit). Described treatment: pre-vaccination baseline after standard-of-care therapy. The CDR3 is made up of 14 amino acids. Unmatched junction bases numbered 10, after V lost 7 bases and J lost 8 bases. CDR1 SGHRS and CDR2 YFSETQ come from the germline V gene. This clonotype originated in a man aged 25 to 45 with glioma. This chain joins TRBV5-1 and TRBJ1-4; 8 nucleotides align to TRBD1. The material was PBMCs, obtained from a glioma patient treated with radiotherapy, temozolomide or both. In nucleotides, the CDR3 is TGCGCCAGCTTGGGAGGGACAGGCGACGAAAAACTGTTTTTT. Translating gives CASLGGTGDEKLFF.